This is a list of T cell receptor beta chains from one sample in a study of shared clonotypes between healthy human individuals. TCRdb's copy holds only in-frame clones and misses some; the assay was immunoSEQ multiplex PCR. This sample has more than 2 million clones, with just over 90% found just once. The material sequenced was naive CD8+ T cells from PBMCs. The receptors originated from a man aged 18 to 30 in good health. Some clones in this sample may be carry-over from other donors' samples. The CDR3 runs from the conserved cysteine through the conserved F or W. The D gene is left open where the match is weak. Rows may omit the clone size; those that give it use once, few, many or a size class.

V	size	D	J	DNA	CDR3
TRBV29-1	.	.	TRBJ2-1	TGCAGCGTTGAGGCTGGGAGGACCTACAATGAGCAGTTCTTC	CSVEAGRTYNEQFF
TRBV5-8	once	.	TRBJ2-5	TGTGCCAGCAGCTCGGGACACCGCCAAGAGACCCAGTACTTC	CASSSGHRQETQYF
TRBV6-1	.	TRBD2	TRBJ2-7	TGTGCCAGCAGTGAAGGGACTAGCTGGGACGAGCAGTACTTC	CASSEGTSWDEQYF
TRBV28	once	TRBD2	TRBJ2-2	TGTGCCAGCAGTTTAACTAGCGGGGGGAACACCGGGGAGCTGTTTTTT	CASSLTSGGNTGELFF
TRBV27	.	.	TRBJ1-1	TGTGCCAGCAGGTCAGGGAGCACTGAAGCTTTCTTT	CASRSGSTEAFF
TRBV4-1	.	TRBD2	TRBJ2-1	TGCGCCAGCAGCCTCTTGGGACTAGCTAATGAGCAGTTCTTC	CASSLLGLANEQFF
TRBV27	.	.	TRBJ2-7	TGTGCCAGCAGTTTTCTTAGCAGGCGGTCCTACGAGCAGTACTTC	CASSFLSRRSYEQYF
TRBV28	.	.	TRBJ2-3	TGTGCCAGCAGTTTATTTGAGGAGAGCACAGATACGCAGTATTTT	CASSLFEESTDTQYF
TRBV5-6	.	.	TRBJ2-3	TGTGCCAGCAGCCCCCGGGGGCGCACAGATACGCAGTATTTT	CASSPRGRTDTQYF
TRBV6-6	.	.	TRBJ2-3	TGTGCCAGCAGTTACTCTCTTGGCACAGATACGCAGTATTTT	CASSYSLGTDTQYF
TRBV7-9	.	TRBD2	TRBJ2-1	TGTGCCAGCAGTGTAGCGGGAGTGATTGAGCAGTTCTTC	CASSVAGVIEQFF
TRBV15	.	.	TRBJ2-1	TGTGCCACCAGCGGAAACAATGAGCAGTTCTTC	CATSGNNEQFF
TRBV4-3	.	TRBD2	TRBJ2-1	TGCGCCAGCAGCGACGGGACTAGCGGCCTCAATGAGCAGTTCTTC	CASSDGTSGLNEQFF
TRBV19	.	.	TRBJ1-1	TGTGCCAGTAGTTCCCCCGGGGCAGGGCGGACTGAAGCTTTCTTT	CASSSPGAGRTEAFF
TRBV5-8	once	.	TRBJ1-5	TGTGCCAGCAGCTTGGTGGGGGACGGACAGCCCCAGCATTTT	CASSLVGDGQPQHF
TRBV5-1	.	.	TRBJ1-1	TGCGCCAGCAGCGCCAGACTGGGCACTGAAGCTTTCTTT	CASSARLGTEAFF
TRBV6-1	.	TRBD2	TRBJ2-3	TGTGCCAGCAGTGAGAAGCGGGAGTGGGCAGATACGCAGTATTTT	CASSEKREWADTQYF
TRBV5-4	.	TRBD2	TRBJ2-1	TGTGCCAGCAGCTTGGTCCCACTAGCGGGAGGGCCGGTTGAGCAGTTCTTC	CASSLVPLAGGPVEQFF
TRBV10-3	.	.	TRBJ2-1	TGTGCCATCAGTAAATGGACAGGTCTAGGGGGGAATGAGCAGTTCTTC	CAISKWTGLGGNEQFF
TRBV28	.	.	TRBJ1-2	TGTGCCAGCAGTTTAGGCATATCCCATGGCTACACCTTC	CASSLGISHGYTF
TRBV7-2	.	TRBD1	TRBJ2-4	TGTGCCAGCAGCATCCCCGGGGACAGGGTAAACATTCAGTACTTC	CASSIPGDRVNIQYF
TRBV2	.	.	TRBJ1-1	TGTGCCAGCGCATCAGGGAACACTGAAGCTTTCTTT	CASASGNTEAFF
TRBV7-9	.	.	TRBJ2-1	TGTGCCAGCAGCTTTTTTTCCCACAATGAGCAGTTCTTC	CASSFFSHNEQFF
TRBV7-9	once	TRBD1	TRBJ2-3	TGTGCCAGCAGCACCGGGACAGGGCCTTCAGATACGCAGTATTTT	CASSTGTGPSDTQYF
TRBV9	.	TRBD1	TRBJ2-7	TGTGCCAAAGGCCGGGACAGGGACTCCTACGAGCAGTACTTC	CAKGRDRDSYEQYF
TRBV7-9	.	TRBD1	TRBJ1-2	TGTGCCAGCAGCCCACAGGGGGCTGGTGGCTACACCTTC	CASSPQGAGGYTF
TRBV9	.	.	TRBJ2-1	TGTGCCAGCAGCCCGATCGACCTCTCAGGACGACGTAACAATGAGCAGTTCTTC	CASSPIDLSGRRNNEQFF
TRBV19	once	.	TRBJ1-1	TGTGCCAGTAGTCAAGGAGGGTGGAACACTGAAGCTTTCTTT	CASSQGGWNTEAFF
TRBV4-2	.	.	TRBJ1-2	TGTGCCAGCAGCCAAGAGTTCAGAGGCTACACCTTC	CASSQEFRGYTF
TRBV4-1	.	TRBD2	TRBJ2-1	TGCGCCAGCAGCCATCCACCGGGACTAATCTACAATGAGCAGTTCTTC	CASSHPPGLIYNEQFF
TRBV28	.	TRBD1	TRBJ2-1	TGTGCCAGCAGTTTTGTCGGACAGGGTGGGAATGAGCAGTTCTTC	CASSFVGQGGNEQFF